This TCR beta chain was identified during a study of cytomegalovirus exposure and HLA in healthy donors. Points from the study as a whole: More clonal expansion characterized HLA-associated TCR beta chains than equally common others in a later analysis.

Whereas donors were nominally healthy upon sampling, unrecorded immune exposures were probable. PCR was performed using 60 Vbeta and 13 Jbeta primers. Produced via immunoSEQ multiplex PCR; TCRdb's table is partial and in-frame only. Its listing shows about 79,000 clones. A note on this clone: Its cognate antigen is unknown.

V shed 4 bases and J shed 3 bases, with 10 bases lying between them. Germline CDR1 and CDR2: SGHDN and FVKESK. The CDR3 is 14 amino acids. The source of this sequence is a man aged 25-45 years in good health and CMV-seronegative. The chain is built from TRBV14 and TRBJ1-3; no clear D gene. Sample: PBMCs. The CDR3 loop reads CASSLRGVGNTIYF. The CDR3 DNA follows: TGTGCCAGCAGCCTACGGGGAGTTGGAAACACCATATATTTT. Supplemented by reference TRBV14 and TRBJ1-3, the full variable domain reads EAGVTQFPSHSVIEKGQTVTLRCDPISGHDNLYWYRRVMGKEIKFLLHFVKESKQDESGMPNNRFLAERTGGTYSTLKVQPAELEDSGVYFCASSLRGVGNTIYFGEGSWLTVV.